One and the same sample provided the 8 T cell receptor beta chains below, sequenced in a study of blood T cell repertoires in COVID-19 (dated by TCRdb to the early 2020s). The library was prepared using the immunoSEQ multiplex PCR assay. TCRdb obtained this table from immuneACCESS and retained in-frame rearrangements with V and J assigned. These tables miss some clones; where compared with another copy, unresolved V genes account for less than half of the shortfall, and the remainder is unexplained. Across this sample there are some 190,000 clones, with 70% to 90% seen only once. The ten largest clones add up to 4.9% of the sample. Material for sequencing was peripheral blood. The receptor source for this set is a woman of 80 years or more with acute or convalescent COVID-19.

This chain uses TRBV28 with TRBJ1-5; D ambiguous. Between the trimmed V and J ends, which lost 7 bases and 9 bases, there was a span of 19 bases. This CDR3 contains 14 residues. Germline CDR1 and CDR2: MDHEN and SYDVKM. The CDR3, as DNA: TGTGCCAGCACCCAAACCGGGGTTGGTGGGCCCCAGCATTTT. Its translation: CASTQTGVGGPQHF.

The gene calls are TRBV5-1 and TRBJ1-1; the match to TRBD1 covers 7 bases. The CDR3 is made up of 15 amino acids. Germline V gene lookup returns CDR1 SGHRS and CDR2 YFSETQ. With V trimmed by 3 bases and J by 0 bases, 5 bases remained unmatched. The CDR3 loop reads CASSSSGGLNTEAFF. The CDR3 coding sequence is TGCGCCAGCAGCTCCTCAGGGGGGTTGAACACTGAAGCTTTCTTT.

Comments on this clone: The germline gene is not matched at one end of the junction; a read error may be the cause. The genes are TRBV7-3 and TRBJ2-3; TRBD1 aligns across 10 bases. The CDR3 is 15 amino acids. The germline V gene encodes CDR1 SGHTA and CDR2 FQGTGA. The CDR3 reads CASSLTGTGEDTQYF. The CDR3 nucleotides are TGTGCCAGCAGCCTAACTGGGACAGGGGAAGATACGCAGTATTTT. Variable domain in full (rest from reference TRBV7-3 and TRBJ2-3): GAGVSQTPSNKVTEKGKYVELRCDPISGHTALYWYRQSLGQGPEFLIYFQGTGAADDSGLPNDRFFAVRPEGSVSTLKIQRTERGDSAVYLCASSLTGTGEDTQYFGPGTRLTVL.

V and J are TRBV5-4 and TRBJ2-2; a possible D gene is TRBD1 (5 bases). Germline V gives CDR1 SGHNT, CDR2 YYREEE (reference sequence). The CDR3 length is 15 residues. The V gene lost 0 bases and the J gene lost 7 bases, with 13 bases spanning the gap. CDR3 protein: CASSLVQAQGGELFF. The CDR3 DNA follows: TGTGCCAGCAGCTTGGTGCAGGCCCAGGGCGGGGAGCTGTTTTTT.

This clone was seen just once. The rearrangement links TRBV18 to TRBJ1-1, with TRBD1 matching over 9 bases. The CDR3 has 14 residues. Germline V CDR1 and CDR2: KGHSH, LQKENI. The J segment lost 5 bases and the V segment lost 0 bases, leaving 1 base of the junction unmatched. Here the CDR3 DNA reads TGTGCCAGCTCACCACCGACAGGGGGAACTGAAGCTTTCTTT. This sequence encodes CASSPPTGGTEAFF.

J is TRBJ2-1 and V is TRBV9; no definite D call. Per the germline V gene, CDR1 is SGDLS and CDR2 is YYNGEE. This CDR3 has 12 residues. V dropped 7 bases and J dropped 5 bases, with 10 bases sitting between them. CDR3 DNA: TGTGCCAGCGGTATCTATAACAATGAGCAGTTCTTC. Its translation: CASGIYNNEQFF.

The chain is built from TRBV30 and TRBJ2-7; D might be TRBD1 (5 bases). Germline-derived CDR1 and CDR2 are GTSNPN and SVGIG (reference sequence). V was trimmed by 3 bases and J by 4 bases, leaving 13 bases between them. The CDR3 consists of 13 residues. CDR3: CAWRTAQTYEQYF. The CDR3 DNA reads TGTGCCTGGAGGACAGCCCAAACTTACGAGCAGTACTTC.

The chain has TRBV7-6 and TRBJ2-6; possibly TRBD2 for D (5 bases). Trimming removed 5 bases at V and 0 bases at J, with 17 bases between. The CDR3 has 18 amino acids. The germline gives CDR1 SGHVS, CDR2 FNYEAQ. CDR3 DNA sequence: TGTGCCAGCAGCCTCCGGGCAGCGGAAAGCTCTGGGGCCAACGTCCTGACTTTC. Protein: CASSLRAAESSGANVLTF.